This T cell receptor (beta chain) was documented in a study of cytomegalovirus exposure and HLA in healthy donors. With V trimmed by 8 bases and J by 13 bases, 10 bases remained unmatched. CDR1 is MGHRA, CDR2 YSYEKL, per germline. CDR3 size: 11 residues. The study ran its PCR with 60 Vbeta and 13 Jbeta primers. Only in-frame clones appear in the TCRdb table, and some are missing; sequencing was by immunoSEQ multiplex PCR. The profile shows 190,000 or so clones, 60% to 85% of them singletons. The sequence derives from a girl aged 10 to 17 in good health and CMV-seropositive. The chain carries TRBV4-1 and TRBJ1-2; 7 positions agree with TRBD1. The material sequenced was PBMCs. The CDR3 sequence is CASGKQGSTTF. The CDR3 coding sequence is TGCGCCAGCGGCAAACAGGGGAGTACCACCTTC.